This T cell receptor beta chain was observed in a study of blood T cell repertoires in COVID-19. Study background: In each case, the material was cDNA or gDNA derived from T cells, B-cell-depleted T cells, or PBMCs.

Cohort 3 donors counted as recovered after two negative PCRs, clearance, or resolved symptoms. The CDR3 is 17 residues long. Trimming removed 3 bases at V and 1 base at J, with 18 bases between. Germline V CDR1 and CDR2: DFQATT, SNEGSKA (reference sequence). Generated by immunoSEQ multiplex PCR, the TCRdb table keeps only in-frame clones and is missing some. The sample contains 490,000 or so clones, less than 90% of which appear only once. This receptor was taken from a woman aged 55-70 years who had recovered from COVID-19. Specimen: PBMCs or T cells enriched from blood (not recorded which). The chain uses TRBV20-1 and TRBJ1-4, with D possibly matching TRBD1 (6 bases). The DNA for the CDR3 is TGCAGTGCTAGTGGTACAGGGAGGGGCGGAACTAATGAAAAACTGTTTTTT. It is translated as CSASGTGRGGTNEKLFF.